This TCR beta chain was captured in a study of shared clonotypes between healthy human individuals. Study-level findings and limits: What limited the represented genetic and exposure-history diversity was the small number of donors.

As for this clone: Antigen unknown.

The authors loaded approximately 220 ng DNA, tens of thousands of T cell genomes, into sorted-subset replicate PCRs. Authors' methods: ImmunoSEQ gave junction-only sequences without quality scores, so filtering differed. The protocol was immunoSEQ multiplex PCR, while the TCRdb copy is restricted to in-frame clones and leaves out a portion. V and J calls and clone size are those listed in that table; D and trimming were worked out from the DNA. In the table there are more than 2 million clones, roughly 95% of which are singletons. The sequenced sample consisted of naive CD4+ T cells sorted from blood. Specified subset: CD45RA+ positively selected. The receptor was isolated from a man in his late teens or twenties in good health.

CDR3 region: CASSPGWGRESNTGELFF. The CDR3 DNA sequence: TGCGCCAGCAGCCCGGGGTGGGGGAGAGAGTCGAACACCGGGGAGCTGTTTTTT. V gene TRBV5-1 combines with J gene TRBJ2-2, with D perhaps matching TRBD1 or TRBD2 (5 bases each). The length of the CDR3 is 18 residues. Germline V CDR1 and CDR2: SGHRS, YFSETQ. Trimming removed 4 bases from V and 0 bases from J, with 19 bases in between.